Reported below is one T cell receptor beta chain. The sample originates from a study of blood T cell repertoires in COVID-19. This CDR3 is 14 amino acids long. Trimming took 5 bases from V and 4 from J; bases not matched to a gene: 6. Germline V gene lookup returns CDR1 KGHSH and CDR2 LQKENI. The protocol was immunoSEQ multiplex PCR, while the TCRdb copy is restricted to in-frame clones and leaves out a portion. The sample has about 140,000 clones; more than 70% are singletons. The sequencing sample was made of peripheral blood. The V and J genes are TRBV18 and TRBJ1-1; 8 bases align to TRBD1. The source is a man aged 50 or older with active or convalescent COVID-19. CDR3 protein: CASSEQGEGTEAFF. In nucleotides, the CDR3 is TGTGCCAGCTCAGAACAGGGGGAGGGCACTGAAGCTTTCTTT.